This TCR beta chain was identified during a study of blood T cell repertoires in COVID-19. The wider study: Acute-phase and convalescent COVID-19 samples originated in the United States, Italy and Spain. PBMCs, B-cell-depleted T cells, or T cells were the source of the cDNA or gDNA that made up the material.

CDR3 length: 13 residues. The germline gives CDR1 MNHEY, CDR2 SVGAGI. Trimming removed 8 bases at V and 2 bases at J, with 13 bases between. The assay was immunoSEQ multiplex PCR, and TCRdb's table has in-frame clones only and misses some. The sample has some 300,000 clones, over 85% seen once. Each participant's cohort was designated according to participant-reported clinical history. The receptor comes from a woman in her fifties or sixties who had been exposed to COVID-19. The sequencing sample was made of PBMCs or T cells enriched from blood (not recorded which). This chain links TRBV6-5 with TRBJ2-7, with D possibly being TRBD2 (5 bases). The CDR3 spells CASSASGTYEQYF. Here the CDR3 DNA reads TGTGCCAGCTCGGCATCGGGGACCTACGAGCAGTACTTC.